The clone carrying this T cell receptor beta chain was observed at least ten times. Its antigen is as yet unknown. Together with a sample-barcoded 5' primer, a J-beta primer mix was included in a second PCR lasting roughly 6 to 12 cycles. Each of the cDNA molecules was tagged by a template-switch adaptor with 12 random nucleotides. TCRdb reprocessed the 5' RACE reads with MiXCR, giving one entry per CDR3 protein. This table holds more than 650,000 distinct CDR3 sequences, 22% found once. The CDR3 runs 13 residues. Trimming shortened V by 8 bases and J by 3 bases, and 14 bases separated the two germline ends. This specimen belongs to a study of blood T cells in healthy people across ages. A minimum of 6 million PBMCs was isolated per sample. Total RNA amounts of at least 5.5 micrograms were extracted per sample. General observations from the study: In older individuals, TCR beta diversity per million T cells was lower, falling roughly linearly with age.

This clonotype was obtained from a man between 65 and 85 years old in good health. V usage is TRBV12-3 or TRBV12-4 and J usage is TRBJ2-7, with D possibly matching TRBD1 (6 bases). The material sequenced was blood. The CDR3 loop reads CASVQGLGYEQYF. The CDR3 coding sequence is TGTGCCAGCGTCCAGGGGTTGGGCTACGAGCAGTACTTC.